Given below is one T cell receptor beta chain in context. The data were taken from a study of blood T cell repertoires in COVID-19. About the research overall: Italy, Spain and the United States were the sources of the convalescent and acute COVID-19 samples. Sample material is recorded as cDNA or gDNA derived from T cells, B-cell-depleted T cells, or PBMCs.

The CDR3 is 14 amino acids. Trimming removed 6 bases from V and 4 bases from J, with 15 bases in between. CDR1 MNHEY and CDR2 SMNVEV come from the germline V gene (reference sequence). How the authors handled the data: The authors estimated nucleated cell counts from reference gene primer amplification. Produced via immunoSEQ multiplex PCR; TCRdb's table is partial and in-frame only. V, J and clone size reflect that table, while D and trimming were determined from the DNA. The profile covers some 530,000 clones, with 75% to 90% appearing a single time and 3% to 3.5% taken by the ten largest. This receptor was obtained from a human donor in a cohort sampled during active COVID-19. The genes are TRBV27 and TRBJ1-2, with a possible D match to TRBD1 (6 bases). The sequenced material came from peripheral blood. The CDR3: CASRPAGGAYGYTF. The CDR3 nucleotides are TGTGCCAGCAGACCGGCGGGGGGGGCCTATGGCTACACCTTC.